The 28 T cell receptor beta chains below all came from one sample that was sequenced in a study of shared clonotypes between healthy human individuals. Some clones are missing from TCRdb's copy, which holds only in-frame ones; the method was immunoSEQ multiplex PCR. The sample shows around 2.5 million clones, over 85% of them seen only once. Sequenced: naive CD4+ T cells from PBMCs. Subset here: CD45RA+ positively selected. Receptors originate from a man between 18 and 35 years old in good health. Some clones in this sample may be carry-over from other donors' samples.

This rearrangement joins TRBV5-1 to TRBJ1-1; D might be TRBD1 (6 bases). V shed 5 bases and J shed 8 bases, with 19 bases lying between them. Germline-derived CDR1 and CDR2 are SGHRS and YFSETQ. This CDR3 region has 14 residues. CDR3 loop: CASRFFATQGEAFF. DNA of the CDR3: TGCGCCAGCAGGTTTTTTGCGACGCAGGGGGAAGCTTTCTTT.

The J gene is TRBJ2-5, the V gene TRBV28; the match to TRBD2 covers 8 bases. The V gene's germline CDR1 is MDHEN and CDR2 SYDVKM. V shed 5 bases, J shed 2 bases, and the junction held 10 bases outside the gene matches. The CDR3 sequence is 16 residues long. This CDR3 is CASSPERESLQETQYF. The DNA for the CDR3 is TGTGCCAGCAGTCCCGAGCGGGAGTCGCTACAAGAGACCCAGTACTTC.

This clone was recorded once. This rearrangement joins TRBV28 to TRBJ1-2; perhaps TRBD1 as D (5 bases). V dropped 7 bases and J dropped 8 bases, with 23 bases sitting between them. The CDR3 runs to 15 residues. CDR1 and CDR2 (germline): MDHEN, SYDVKM. The CDR3 loop reads CASIYRGRTLGGYTF. The CDR3 bases are TGTGCCAGCATTTATAGGGGTCGGACGCTAGGGGGCTACACCTTC.

The J gene is TRBJ1-2, the V gene TRBV5-1; TRBD1 matches at 7 bases. This CDR3 region has 14 residues. Losses at the gene ends were 5 bases for V and 0 bases for J; bases not matched to a gene: 4. CDR1 and CDR2 (germline): SGHRS, YFSETQ. The CDR3 region has the DNA TGCGCCAGCAGTTATGACAGGGCTAACTATGGCTACACCTTC. This translates into CASSYDRANYGYTF.

Notes on this clone: The sample holds other DNA sequences that translate to the same CDR3. This chain uses TRBV9 with TRBJ1-5; D unresolved. This CDR3 is built from 15 residues. Germline CDR1 SGDLS, CDR2 YYNGEE. Trimming stripped 0 bases from V and 0 bases from J, with 7 bases between. The CDR3: CASSVGPNSNQPQHF. For the CDR3, the DNA is TGTGCCAGCAGCGTAGGCCCAAATAGCAATCAGCCCCAGCATTTT.

In the case of this clone: The sample has other DNA sequences that encode this CDR3 too. The chain links TRBV7-9 to TRBJ2-7; unclear D gene. CDR1 is SEHNR, CDR2 FQNEAQ, per germline (reference sequence). This CDR3 has 14 amino acids. Trimming cost V 1 base and J 0 bases, with 7 bases left between them. CDR3 sequence: CASSLGAVSYEQYF. The CDR3 region has the DNA TGTGCCAGCAGCTTAGGGGCGGTCTCCTACGAGCAGTACTTC.

The rearrangement links TRBV18 to TRBJ1-4; 11 bases fit TRBD1. This CDR3 contains 14 residues. Germline V CDR1 and CDR2: KGHSH, LQKENI. Unmatched junction bases numbered 7, after V lost 6 bases and J lost 10 bases. This CDR3 reads CASSSGQGEGKLFF. As DNA, the CDR3 is TGTGCCAGCTCCTCGGGACAGGGGGAAGGAAAACTGTTTTTT.

This rearrangement joins TRBV11-2 to TRBJ2-1; D gene unclear. The CDR3 totals 14 residues. Germline-derived CDR1 and CDR2 are SGHAT and FQNNGV. V lost 0 bases and J 5 bases, leaving 8 bases between the germline ends. The CDR3 DNA reads as TGTGCCAGCAGCTTAGAGGTGGGAAACAATGAGCAGTTCTTC. It translates to CASSLEVGNNEQFF.

The sample holds one count of this clone. V is TRBV7-2 and J is TRBJ1-5; 11 bases agree with TRBD1. With V trimmed by 5 bases and J by 8 bases, 5 bases remained unmatched. This CDR3 has 14 residues. Germline CDR1 is SGHTA and CDR2 is FQGNSA. The chain's CDR3 is CASSERDRGKPQHF. CDR3 nucleotides: TGTGCCAGCAGCGAACGGGACAGGGGGAAGCCCCAGCATTTT.

The V call is TRBV6-5, the J call TRBJ2-7, with D maybe TRBD1 (6 bases). CDR1 and CDR2 (germline): MNHEY, SVGAGI. The length of the CDR3 is 13 residues. Trimming took 6 bases from V and 2 from J, leaving 11 bases between them. For the CDR3, the DNA is TGTGCCAGCAGGAACAGGGTGCCCTACGAGCAGTACTTC. Translated: CASRNRVPYEQYF.

The gene calls are TRBV14 and TRBJ2-5; maybe TRBD1 (6 bases). The CDR3 runs to 13 residues. V lost 4 bases and J 2 bases, leaving 8 bases between the germline ends. Germline assignment: CDR1 SGHDN and CDR2 FVKESK. CDR3 sequence reads: CASSRTDQETQYF. The CDR3 nucleotides are TGTGCCAGCAGCCGGACAGATCAAGAGACCCAGTACTTC.

The chain carries TRBV28 and TRBJ2-7; D is perhaps TRBD1 (7 bases). CDR3 length equals 15 residues. Germline V gene lookup returns CDR1 MDHEN and CDR2 SYDVKM. Trimming took 7 bases from V and 1 from J, leaving 17 bases between them. The CDR3 spells CASKVQGRWSYEQYF. For the CDR3, the DNA is TGTGCCAGCAAAGTACAGGGGAGGTGGTCCTACGAGCAGTACTTC.

J is TRBJ2-1 and V is TRBV7-2, with TRBD1 identical over 7 bases. This CDR3 is built from 15 residues. Trimming took 2 bases from V and 0 from J; bases not matched to a gene: 1. Germline CDR1 is SGHTA and CDR2 is FQGNSA. The CDR3 coding sequence is TGTGCCAGCAGCTTAAGGGACAGCTCCTACAATGAGCAGTTCTTC. It specifies CASSLRDSSYNEQFF.

This clone was seen a handful of times. J is TRBJ2-2 and V is TRBV7-3, with D perhaps matching TRBD1 (5 bases). Germline V gene lookup returns CDR1 SGHTA and CDR2 FQGTGA. The length of the CDR3 is 13 residues. Between the trimmed V and J ends, which lost 4 bases and 7 bases, there was a span of 10 bases. In nucleotides, the CDR3 is TGTGCCAGCAGCTCAGGGCGAGGCGGGGAGCTGTTTTTT. Its protein product is CASSSGRGGELFF.

The CDR3 here is CASSPHDREDEQYF. The CDR3 bases are TGTGCCAGCAGCCCCCATGACAGGGAGGACGAGCAGTACTTC. The V gene is TRBV9, the J gene TRBJ2-7, with D tentatively TRBD1 (7 bases). The CDR3 totals 14 residues. Trimming took off 4 bases at V and 5 bases at J, with 16 bases between the two ends. Germline CDR1 and CDR2: SGDLS and YYNGEE.

The rearrangement uses TRBV5-4 and TRBJ2-3, with TRBD1 identical over 12 bases. Germline-derived CDR1 and CDR2 are SGHNT and YYREEE (reference sequence). The CDR3 extends over 16 amino acids. Trimming at V came to 0 bases and at J to 6 bases, leaving 5 bases not matched to a gene. The CDR3 sequence is CASSLGGTGGLDTQYF. The CDR3 DNA follows: TGTGCCAGCAGCTTGGGTGGGACAGGGGGCCTGGATACGCAGTATTTT.

The count of this clone is one. This sequence joins TRBV2 and TRBJ2-1; 8 bases fit TRBD2. The CDR3 has 13 residues. Germline CDR1 reads SNHLY; CDR2 reads FYNNEI. J gave up 8 bases and V 7 bases, and 7 bases lay outside the gene matches. The CDR3 DNA is TGTGCCAGCAACCCGGGACTAGGGGATGAGCAGTTCTTC. Its translation: CASNPGLGDEQFF.

The genes are TRBV30 and TRBJ1-3; D remains ambiguous. The CDR3 has 11 amino acids. Trimming left V 0 bases short and J 9 bases short, with 6 bases between. Germline CDR1 is GTSNPN and CDR2 is SVGIG (reference sequence). The CDR3 loop reads CAWSVQLTIYF. The CDR3, as DNA: TGTGCCTGGAGTGTGCAACTCACCATATATTTT.

The chain carries TRBV15 and TRBJ1-2, with D unclear. Germline V gene sequence: CDR1 LNHNV, CDR2 YYDKDF (reference sequence). This CDR3 is built from 12 residues. V lost 5 bases, J lost 0 bases, and 4 bases lay in between. The CDR3 DNA follows: TGTGCCACCAGCCAAGCTAACTATGGCTACACCTTC. It encodes CATSQANYGYTF.

The chain carries TRBV6-1 and TRBJ1-5; D is uncertain. Per germline, CDR1 MNHNS and CDR2 SASEGT. Trimming shortened V by 5 bases and J by 4 bases, and 12 bases separated the two germline ends. The CDR3 contains 14 residues. DNA of the CDR3: TGTGCCAGCAGTCCGATTACGGGGAATCAGCCCCAGCATTTT. Translation: CASSPITGNQPQHF.

This clone was recorded once. Within the sample, other DNA sequences also encode this same CDR3. The chain carries TRBV6-1 and TRBJ1-5, with D hard to call. The V gene lost 8 bases and the J gene lost 4 bases, with 6 bases spanning the gap. CDR3 length: 11 residues. Germline V CDR1 and CDR2: MNHNS, SASEGT. In DNA form, the CDR3 reads TGTGCCAGCCGGGATAATCAGCCCCAGCATTTT. It specifies CASRDNQPQHF.

The genes are TRBV5-4 and TRBJ2-3; D remains ambiguous. From germline, CDR1 is SGHNT and CDR2 YYREEE (reference sequence). Trimming removed 2 bases from V and 0 bases from J, with 10 bases in between. The CDR3 has 15 residues. CDR3 amino acids: CASSFRTPSTDTQYF. The CDR3 coding sequence is TGTGCCAGCAGCTTCCGAACTCCTAGCACAGATACGCAGTATTTT.

This chain connects TRBV11-1 to TRBJ1-1; TRBD1 agrees at 9 bases. The ends lost 3 bases at V and 0 bases at J; junction bases unmatched: 5. The CDR3 totals 16 residues. Per the germline V gene, CDR1 is SGHAT and CDR2 is FQDESV (reference sequence). CDR3 in amino acids: CASSFRTGVMNTEAFF. The CDR3 coding sequence is TGTGCCAGCAGCTTCCGGACAGGGGTAATGAACACTGAAGCTTTCTTT.

The chain is built from TRBV11-3 and TRBJ2-1, with TRBD1 matching over 7 bases. V lost 5 bases to trimming and J lost 7 bases; unmatched junction nucleotides: 8. The CDR3 has 14 amino acids. In germline, CDR1 is SGHNT, CDR2 YENEEA. CDR3 in amino acids: CASSKGQSGNEQFF. The CDR3 DNA is TGTGCCAGCAGCAAGGGACAGTCTGGGAATGAGCAGTTCTTC.

This clone has just a few counts. J is TRBJ1-5 and V is TRBV5-1; 7 bases are shared with TRBD1. V shed 3 bases and J 7 bases; nucleotides not matched to a gene: 10. This CDR3 has 15 amino acids. CDR1 is SGHRS and CDR2 is YFSETQ in the germline V gene. CDR3 residues: CASSSTTGEGQPQHF. CDR3 in DNA: TGCGCCAGCAGCTCGACAACAGGGGAAGGGCAGCCCCAGCATTTT.

This chain joins TRBV28 and TRBJ2-3; D uncertain. CDR3 length: 14 amino acids. Germline V gives CDR1 MDHEN, CDR2 SYDVKM. V lost 4 bases and J lost 6, with 14 bases in between. The CDR3 loop is CASSYVGPVDTQYF. As DNA, the CDR3 is TGTGCCAGCAGTTATGTGGGTCCGGTGGATACGCAGTATTTT.

This chain connects TRBV4-2 to TRBJ2-1; tentatively, D is TRBD2 (5 bases). Germline V CDR1 and CDR2: LGHNA, YNFKEQ. CDR3 length: 17 amino acids. Trimming pared 4 bases from V and 0 bases from J, leaving 16 bases between. CDR3 in DNA: TGTGCCAGCAGCCCCCGGGCCACGGGGAGCTCCTACAATGAGCAGTTCTTC. Translation: CASSPRATGSSYNEQFF.

For this clone: The sample holds other DNA sequences that translate to the same CDR3. The chain recombines TRBV18 with TRBJ1-6; D not certain. Trimming took off 3 bases at V and 7 bases at J, with 4 bases between the two ends. In germline, CDR1 is KGHSH, CDR2 LQKENI. This CDR3 has 12 amino acids. The CDR3: CASSPENSPLHF. The CDR3 DNA reads as TGTGCCAGCTCACCGGAGAATTCACCCCTCCACTTT.